These 27 T cell receptor beta chains were sequenced from one sample in a study of glioma-infiltrating T cells. Amplification of TCR alpha and beta CDR3 regions from RNA used iRepertoire nested multiplex PCR. TCRdb re-called the multiplex PCR reads with MiXCR, one entry per CDR3 protein. Altogether a few hundred thousand distinct CDR3 sequences are present, roughly two fifths being singletons, with the ten largest covering 9.5% to 15%. The sequenced material came from glioma tissue, nonneoplastic brain tissue, or PBMCs (not recorded which). The receptor set was obtained from a human donor with low-grade glioma or glioblastoma, undergoing nonglioma brain surgery, or in good health (not recorded which).

CDR3 residues: CASSHDPVANEKLFF. In DNA, the CDR3 is TGTGCCAGCAGCCATGACCCGGTGGCTAATGAAAAACTGTTTTTT. The V gene is TRBV14, the J gene TRBJ1-4; D uncertain. Germline CDR1 is SGHDN and CDR2 is FVKESK. There are 15 residues in the CDR3. The ends were cut back, 3 bases at V and 3 bases at J, with 11 bases in the middle.

Remarks on this clonotype: A read error may explain this, as a much larger clone is one base away. This chain connects TRBV6-2 or TRBV6-3 to TRBJ2-7; D is perhaps TRBD1 (5 bases). The CDR3 has 16 residues. Germline V lookup: CDR1 MNHEY, CDR2 SVGEGT. CDR3 bases: TGTGCCAGCTGTTACTCCGTTAGGGGTGGGGACTACGAGCAGTACTTC. It encodes CASCYSVRGGDYEQYF.

As concerns this clonotype: A much larger clonotype is one base distant, so this may be a read error. The chain links TRBV7-9 to TRBJ2-3; possible D gene TRBD2, 5 bases. The CDR3 sequence is 15 residues long. Germline V gene lookup returns CDR1 SEHNR and CDR2 FQNEAQ (reference sequence). The CDR3 is CATSNTLAVLDTQYF. DNA for the CDR3: TGTGCCACCAGCAACACGCTAGCAGTCTTAGATACGCAGTATTTT. The variable domain in full, completed from reference TRBV7-9 and TRBJ2-3, reads DTGVSQNPRHKITKRGQNVTFRCDPISEHNRLYWYRQTLGQGPEFLTYFQNEAQLEKSRLLSDRFSAERPKGSFSTLEIQRTEQGDSAMYLCATSNTLAVLDTQYFGPGTRLTVL.

This clonotype was seen repeatedly, ten times or more. This chain links TRBV6-2 or TRBV6-3 with TRBJ2-7; a possible D gene is TRBD2 (5 bases). The CDR3 sequence is 13 residues long. Germline V gives CDR1 MNHEY, CDR2 SVGEGT. V lost 5 bases to trimming and J lost 3 bases, with 11 bases between them. In nucleotides, the CDR3 is TGTGCCAGCAGTCGTCCTGACTACTACGAGCAGTACTTC. Its protein is CASSRPDYYEQYF.

This clonotype was seen a handful of times. The rearrangement uses TRBV20-1 and TRBJ2-4; 10 bases are shared with TRBD1. The CDR3 loop spans 18 amino acids. Trimming took 5 bases from V and 0 from J; bases not matched to a gene: 13. Germline CDR1 DFQATT, CDR2 SNEGSKA (reference sequence). CDR3 sequence: CSAHGQGELILAKNIQYF. Here the CDR3 DNA reads TGCAGTGCTCATGGACAGGGGGAGTTAATTCTAGCCAAAAACATTCAGTACTTC.

Remarks on this clonotype: This may arise from a read error, as a much more abundant clone is one base away. The chain uses TRBV27 and TRBJ1-6; no definite D call. CDR1 and CDR2 from the germline V gene are MNHEY and SMNVEV (reference sequence). This CDR3 contains 15 residues. The CDR3 protein is CASSRGSPGYSPLDF. CDR3 sequence (DNA): TGTGCCAGCAGTCGAGGGTCACCGGGGTATTCACCCCTCGACTTT.

The rearrangement uses TRBV20-1 and TRBJ2-2; D gene unclear. CDR1 and CDR2 (germline): DFQATT, SNEGSKA (reference sequence). V gave up 3 bases and J gave up 1 base, with 9 bases separating them. The CDR3 runs to 14 residues. The CDR3 sequence: CSASNIMNTGELFF. CDR3 nucleotide sequence: TGCAGTGCTAGTAACATAATGAACACCGGGGAGCTGTTTTTT.

This CDR3 is CASSLGPGGPDTQYF. The CDR3 region has the DNA TGTGCCAGCAGCTTAGGCCCCGGGGGGCCAGATACGCAGTATTTT. The chain links TRBV7-3 to TRBJ2-3; D may be TRBD2 (7 bases). Trimming took off 2 bases at V and 4 bases at J, with 13 bases between the two ends. Germline assignment: CDR1 SGHTA and CDR2 FQGTGA. The CDR3 runs 15 residues.

The chain couples TRBV6-6 to TRBJ1-6; unclear D gene. In germline, CDR1 is MNHNY, CDR2 SVGAGI (reference sequence). This CDR3 is built from 13 residues. With 8 bases removed from V and 10 bases from J, the gap between germline ends came to 15 bases. The CDR3 nucleotides are TGTGCCAGCCTTCAGGAGGAGGGATCACCCCTCCACTTT. Its protein product is CASLQEEGSPLHF.

Remarks on this clonotype: Compared with germline, one end of the junction differs, possibly owing to a read error. The V gene is TRBV28, the J gene TRBJ1-1, with D uncertain. Germline values: CDR1 MDHEN, CDR2 SYDVKM. The CDR3 has 15 residues. This CDR3 is CARSLPGHQNTEAFF. The CDR3 region has the DNA TGTGCCCGCAGTCTCCCGGGCCATCAGAACACTGAAGCTTTCTTT. The variable domain in full, with the rest retrieved from reference TRBV28 and TRBJ1-1, is DVKVTQSSRYLVKRTGEKVFLECVQDMDHENMFWYRQDPGLGLRLIYFSYDVKMKEKGDIPEGYSVSREKKERFSLILESASTNQTSMYLCARSLPGHQNTEAFFGQGTRLTVV.

This clonotype was recorded a few times. The chain employs TRBV5-6 and TRBJ1-1; weak D call: TRBD1 (6 bases). The CDR3 has 13 amino acids. V was pared by 7 bases and J by 0 bases, with 10 bases between. Germline V CDR1 and CDR2: SGHDT, YYEEEE. The CDR3 DNA reads TGTGCCAGCGCCGGACAGATGAACACTGAAGCTTTCTTT. The encoded protein is CASAGQMNTEAFF. Based on the CDR3 plus reference TRBV5-6 and TRBJ1-1, the full variable domain is DAGVTQSPTHLIKTRGQQVTLRCSPKSGHDTVSWYQQALGQGPQFIFQYYEEEERQRGNFPDRFSGHQFPNYSSELNVNALLLGDSALYLCASAGQMNTEAFFGQGTRLTVV.

CDR3 coding DNA: TGTGCCAGCAGCGGGGACAGCCTGAACACTGAAGCTTTCTTT. This encodes CASSGDSLNTEAFF. The V and J genes are TRBV11-3 and TRBJ1-1; 7 bases match TRBD1. The CDR3 runs to 14 residues. Trimming at V came to 5 bases and at J to 0 bases, leaving 3 bases not matched to a gene. Germline CDR1 reads SGHNT; CDR2 reads YENEEA.

This sequence joins TRBV7-8 and TRBJ2-3, with 16 bases lining up with TRBD2. This CDR3 has 20 residues. Per germline, CDR1 SGHVS and CDR2 FQNEAQ. The trim removed 5 bases at V and 2 bases at J, leaving 13 bases unmatched. Here the CDR3 DNA reads TGTGCCAGCAGCGCCGTGGCCGGGACTAGCGGGAGGGCTCACACAGATACGCAGTATTTT. This translates into CASSAVAGTSGRAHTDTQYF. Using reference TRBV7-8 and TRBJ2-3 for the parts outside the CDR3, the full variable domain is GAGVSQSPRYKVAKRGQDVALRCDPISGHVSLFWYQQALGQGPEFLTYFQNEAQLDKSGLPSDRFFAERPEGSVSTLKIQRTQQEDSAVYLCASSAVAGTSGRAHTDTQYFGPGTRLTVL.

V gene TRBV15 combines with J gene TRBJ2-7, with a tentative D call TRBD2 (5 bases). The V gene's germline CDR1 is LNHNV and CDR2 YYDKDF (reference sequence). The CDR3 has 14 amino acids. V was trimmed by 5 bases and J by 2 bases, leaving 13 bases between them. CDR3 in DNA: TGTGCCACCAGCTCACGTGGGCGGGCCTACGAGCAGTACTTC. It encodes CATSSRGRAYEQYF. Based on the CDR3 plus reference TRBV15 and TRBJ2-7, the full variable domain is DAMVIQNPRYQVTQFGKPVTLSCSQTLNHNVMYWYQQKSSQAPKLLFHYYDKDFNNEADTPDNFQSRRPNTSFCFLDIRSPGLGDTAMYLCATSSRGRAYEQYFGPGTRLTVT.

In its sample, this clonotype was seen a few times. This rearrangement joins TRBV28 to TRBJ2-1; 8 bases are shared with TRBD1. V was pared by 4 bases and J by 6 bases, with 11 bases of the junction left unmatched. Germline lookup yields CDR1 MDHEN and CDR2 SYDVKM. The CDR3 is made up of 16 amino acids. The CDR3, as DNA: TGTGCCAGCAGTTCACCCGGGGACAGGAGCTCCAATGAGCAGTTCTTC. As protein: CASSSPGDRSSNEQFF.

This chain uses TRBV6-1 with TRBJ2-2; 12 bases match TRBD2. The germline gives CDR1 MNHNS, CDR2 SASEGT. CDR3 length equals 17 residues. The V segment lost 6 bases and the J segment 3 bases; nucleotides outside the gene matches: 8. Here the CDR3 DNA reads TGTGCCAGCAGGCCTCTAGCGGGAGGGGGTTACACCGGGGAGCTGTTTTTT. Translation: CASRPLAGGGYTGELFF.

The chain employs TRBV6-2 or TRBV6-3 and TRBJ1-5; D remains unclear. The CDR3 consists of 12 residues. The V gene lost 7 bases and the J gene lost 11 bases, with 15 bases spanning the gap. Germline V gives CDR1 MNHEY, CDR2 SVGEGT. CDR3 in amino acids: CASTGRDHSQHF. The CDR3 DNA follows: TGTGCCAGCACAGGACGGGATCATTCCCAGCATTTT.

In this sample, this clonotype turned up many times. The genes are TRBV20-1 and TRBJ2-1, with 9 bases aligning to TRBD2. V lost 5 bases, J lost 8 bases, and 1 base stayed unmatched. The CDR3 consists of 11 residues. CDR1 is DFQATT, CDR2 SNEGSKA, per germline (reference sequence). In DNA, the CDR3 is TGCAGTGCTTGGACTAGCGATGAGCAGTTCTTC. The encoded protein is CSAWTSDEQFF.

This chain uses TRBV4-3 with TRBJ2-7; D is ambiguous. The CDR3 spans 14 residues. V gave up 5 bases and J gave up 1 base, with 12 bases separating them. CDR1 is LGHNA and CDR2 is YSLEER in the germline V gene. Written as DNA, the CDR3 is TGCGCCAGCAGCGCTTACGCCCAATCCTACGAGCAGTACTTC. It yields the protein CASSAYAQSYEQYF.

The chain links TRBV20-1 to TRBJ2-1; 7 bases fit TRBD2. V was clipped by 6 bases and J by 6 bases; unmatched bases: 11. The CDR3 loop spans 14 amino acids. Germline lookup yields CDR1 DFQATT and CDR2 SNEGSKA (reference sequence). The DNA of the CDR3 is TGCAGTGCCCAACTAGCGAGAGGGGCCAATGAGCAGTTCTTC. Amino acid sequence: CSAQLARGANEQFF.

On this clonotype itself: A read error may explain this, as a much larger clone is one base away. The DNA for the CDR3 is TGCAGTGCTAGCAGGTACGCAGATACGCAGTATTTT. Translation gives CSASRYADTQYF. The J gene is TRBJ2-3, the V gene TRBV20-1; the D is unclear. Germline-derived CDR1 and CDR2 are DFQATT and SNEGSKA (reference sequence). The V end was cut by 3 bases, the J end by 4 bases, with 8 bases between. This CDR3 comprises 12 residues.

V gene TRBV15 combines with J gene TRBJ2-7; 15 nucleotides align to TRBD2. The CDR3 extends over 16 amino acids. Looked up from germline, CDR1 is LNHNV and CDR2 is YYDKDF (reference sequence). The junction had 8 bases not matched to a gene; V was cut back by 6 bases and J by 5 bases. The CDR3, as DNA: TGTGCCACCAGTGATGGACTAGCGGGAGGGATCCACGAGCAGTACTTC. Amino acids: CATSDGLAGGIHEQYF. Variable domain in full (rest from reference TRBV15 and TRBJ2-7): DAMVIQNPRYQVTQFGKPVTLSCSQTLNHNVMYWYQQKSSQAPKLLFHYYDKDFNNEADTPDNFQSRRPNTSFCFLDIRSPGLGDTAMYLCATSDGLAGGIHEQYFGPGTRLTVT.

The chain is built from TRBV6-1 and TRBJ2-3, with 8 bases fitting TRBD1. The CDR3 is made up of 16 amino acids. Germline V gene lookup returns CDR1 MNHNS and CDR2 SASEGT. V lost 6 bases and J lost 4; bases outside the gene matches: 12. The CDR3 region is CASSITGGMVSDTQYF. Written as DNA, the CDR3 is TGTGCCAGCAGCATCACAGGGGGGATGGTCTCAGATACGCAGTATTTT.

Of note for this clonotype: Sequence at one end of the junction differs from germline and may be a read error. V and J are TRBV11-2 and TRBJ1-5; TRBD1 aligns across 11 bases. Per the germline V gene, CDR1 is SGHAT and CDR2 is FQNNGV. The CDR3 consists of 13 residues. CDR3 residues: CASSPDRGQPHHF. CDR3 nucleotides: TGTGCCAGCAGCCCGGACAGGGGGCAGCCCCATCATTTT.

J is TRBJ2-1 and V is TRBV28; 9 bases line up with TRBD1. After removal of 8 bases from V and 2 bases from J, the junction contained 10 bases not matched to a gene. The CDR3 loop spans 16 amino acids. CDR1 is MDHEN and CDR2 is SYDVKM in the germline V gene. The DNA of the CDR3 is TGTGCCAGCCGTCGAGGGACAGGGTGGACCTACAATGAGCAGTTCTTC. Translated, it gives CASRRGTGWTYNEQFF.

A note on this clonotype: One base away lies a much larger clone, so this may be a sequencing read error. The chain couples TRBV27 to TRBJ1-5; no firm D call. This CDR3 is 16 amino acids long. Germline V lookup: CDR1 MNHEY, CDR2 SMNVEV (reference sequence). Trimming took off 1 base at V and 0 bases at J, with 10 bases between the two ends. The CDR3 loop is CASSLYGPCSNQPQHF. The CDR3, as DNA: TGTGCCAGCAGTTTATATGGGCCCTGTAGCAATCAGCCCCAGCATTTT.

This clonotype showed up many times. V is TRBV27 and J is TRBJ2-1; 10 nucleotides align to TRBD2. The V gene end was trimmed by 3 bases and the J gene end by 2 bases; junction bases not matched to a gene: 4. CDR1 is MNHEY, CDR2 SMNVEV, per germline (reference sequence). This CDR3 has 16 residues. CDR3 nucleotide sequence: TGTGCCAGCAGTTTGGGAACTAGCGGGACCTACAATGAGCAGTTCTTC. Protein product: CASSLGTSGTYNEQFF.